This T cell receptor (beta chain) was documented in a study of cytomegalovirus exposure and HLA in healthy donors. The study ran its PCR with 60 Vbeta and 13 Jbeta primers. Libraries were prepared by immunoSEQ multiplex PCR; TCRdb keeps only in-frame clonotypes and omits some of them. The table has 120,000 or so clones, about 80% seen once; the top ten hold approximately 10%. On this clone itself: What it binds is unknown.

The CDR3 contains 12 residues. V lost 2 bases to trimming and J lost 12 bases, with 13 bases between them. CDR1 is MNHEY and CDR2 is SVGAGI in the germline V gene. Study results and limitations: Among TCR sequences, most were rare, though some public TCRs appeared in many donors.

The chain has TRBV6-5 and TRBJ1-1; TRBD1 is a possible D gene (5 bases). Sequenced material: PBMCs. The source is a man aged 25-45 years in good health and CMV-seropositive. The CDR3 DNA sequence: TGTGCCAGCAGTTACGGAGGGGTCCTGACTTTCTTT. It encodes CASSYGGVLTFF.